Listed below are T cell receptor beta chains from one sample, sequenced in a study of cytomegalovirus exposure and HLA in healthy donors. Some clones are missing from TCRdb's copy, which holds only in-frame ones; the method was immunoSEQ multiplex PCR. The table lists 150,000 to 200,000 clones, 81% of them singletons, with around 2% in the top ten. The material sequenced was PBMCs. These receptors were collected from a woman aged 18-35 years in good health and CMV-seropositive. Each CDR3 is given without its conserved first and last residue.

J gene	V gene	CDR3 protein
TRBJ1-6	TRBV19	ASKEQGRNSPLH
TRBJ1-1	TRBV2	ASVGREAF
TRBJ2-1	TRBV7-2	ASSRPSLGSRQF
TRBJ2-5	TRBV11-1	ASSFGNNPEGETQY
TRBJ2-3	TRBV5-4	ASSLAYGGGTDTQY
TRBJ2-2	TRBV27	ASRGGGITGELF
TRBJ1-4	TRBV5-1	ASTPSQGGIEKLF
TRBJ1-3	TRBV7-2	ASSHDRGPGNTIY
TRBJ1-1	TRBV27	ASSFRRTGLEAF
TRBJ1-2	TRBV30	AWSRSSLNYGYT
TRBJ2-3	TRBV6-4	ASSDSIEAGGTQY
TRBJ1-4	TRBV10-3	AIGDRGMDEKLF
TRBJ2-1	TRBV7-6	ASSPGRAEYNEQF
TRBJ1-2	TRBV25-1	ASSPSGTISGYT
TRBJ1-5	TRBV19	ASSAIQGAQPQH
TRBJ2-2	TRBV5-1	ASMPDSDTGELF
TRBJ2-2	TRBV6-5	ASGTEQENTGELF
TRBJ2-1	TRBV19	ASTTGGLFYNEQF
TRBJ2-1	TRBV6-1	ASSPKGSGYNEQF
TRBJ2-2	TRBV7-3	ASRIDRGRGTGELF